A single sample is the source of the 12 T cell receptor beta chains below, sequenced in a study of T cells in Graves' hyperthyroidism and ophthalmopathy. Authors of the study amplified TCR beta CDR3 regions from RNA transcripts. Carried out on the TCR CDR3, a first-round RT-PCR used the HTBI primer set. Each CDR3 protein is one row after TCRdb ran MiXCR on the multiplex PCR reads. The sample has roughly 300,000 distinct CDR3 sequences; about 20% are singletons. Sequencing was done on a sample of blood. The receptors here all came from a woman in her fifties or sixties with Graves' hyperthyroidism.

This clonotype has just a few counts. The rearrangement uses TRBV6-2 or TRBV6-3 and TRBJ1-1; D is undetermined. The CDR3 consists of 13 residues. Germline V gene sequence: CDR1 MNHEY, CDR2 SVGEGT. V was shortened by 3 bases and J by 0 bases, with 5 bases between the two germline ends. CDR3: CASSYMLNTEAFF. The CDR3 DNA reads TGTGCCAGCAGTTATATGCTGAACACTGAAGCTTTCTTT.

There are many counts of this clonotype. DNA for the CDR3: TGTGCCAGCACAAGACAGGGAGACAATGAGCAGTTCTTC. Protein product: CASTRQGDNEQFF. The V and J genes are TRBV2 and TRBJ2-1; 7 bases map to TRBD1. Per germline, CDR1 SNHLY and CDR2 FYNNEI. V trimming: 7 bases; J trimming: 5 bases; junction bases outside the gene matches: 5. CDR3 length: 13 residues.

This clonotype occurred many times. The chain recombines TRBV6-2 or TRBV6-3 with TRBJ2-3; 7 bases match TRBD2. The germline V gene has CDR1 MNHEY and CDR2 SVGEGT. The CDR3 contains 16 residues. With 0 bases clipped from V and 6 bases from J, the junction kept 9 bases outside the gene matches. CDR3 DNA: TGTGCCAGCAGTTACTCGACTAGCACAAAGGCGGATACGCAGTATTTT. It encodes CASSYSTSTKADTQYF.

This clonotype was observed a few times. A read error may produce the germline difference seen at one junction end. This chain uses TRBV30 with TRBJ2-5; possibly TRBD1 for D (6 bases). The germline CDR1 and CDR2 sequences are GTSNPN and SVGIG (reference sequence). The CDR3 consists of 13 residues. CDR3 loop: CAWSVQGAEAQYF. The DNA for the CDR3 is TGTGCCTGGAGTGTACAGGGCGCAGAGGCCCAGTACTTC.

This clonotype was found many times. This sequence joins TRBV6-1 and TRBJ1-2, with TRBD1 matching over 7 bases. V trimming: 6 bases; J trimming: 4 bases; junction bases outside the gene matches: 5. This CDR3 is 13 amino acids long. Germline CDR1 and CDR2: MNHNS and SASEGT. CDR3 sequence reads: CASRTDRSYGYTF. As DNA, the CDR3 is TGTGCCAGCAGAACGGACAGGAGCTATGGCTACACCTTC.

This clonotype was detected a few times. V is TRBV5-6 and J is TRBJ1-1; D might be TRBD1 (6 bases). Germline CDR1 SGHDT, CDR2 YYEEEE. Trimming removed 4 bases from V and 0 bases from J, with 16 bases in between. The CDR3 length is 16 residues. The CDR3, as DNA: TGTGCCAGCAGCCCTAGGGGGATTCAAATGAACACTGAAGCTTTCTTT. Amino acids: CASSPRGIQMNTEAFF.

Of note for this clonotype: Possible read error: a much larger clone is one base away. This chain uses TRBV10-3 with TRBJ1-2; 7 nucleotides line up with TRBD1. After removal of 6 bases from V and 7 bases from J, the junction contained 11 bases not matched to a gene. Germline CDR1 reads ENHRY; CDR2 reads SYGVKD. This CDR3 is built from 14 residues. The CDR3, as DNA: TGTGCCATCAGCGCGCCGGGACAGCTGTGTGGCTACACCTTC. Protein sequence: CAISAPGQLCGYTF.

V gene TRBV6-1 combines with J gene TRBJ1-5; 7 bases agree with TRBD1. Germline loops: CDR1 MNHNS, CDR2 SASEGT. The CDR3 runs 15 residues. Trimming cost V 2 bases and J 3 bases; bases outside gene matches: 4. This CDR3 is CASSEYGTVNQPQHF. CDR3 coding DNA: TGTGCCAGCAGTGAATATGGGACAGTCAATCAGCCCCAGCATTTT.

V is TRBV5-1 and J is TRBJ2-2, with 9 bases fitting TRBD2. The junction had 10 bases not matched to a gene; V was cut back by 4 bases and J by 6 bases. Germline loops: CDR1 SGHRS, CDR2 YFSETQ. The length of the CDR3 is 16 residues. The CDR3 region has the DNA TGCGCCAGCAGCCCGGCTAGCGGGGAGGCTGCCGGGGAGCTGTTTTTT. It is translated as CASSPASGEAAGELFF. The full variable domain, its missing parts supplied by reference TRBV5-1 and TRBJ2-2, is KAGVTQTPRYLIKTRGQQVTLSCSPISGHRSVSWYQQTPGQGLQFLFEYFSETQRNKGNFPGRFSGRQFSNSRSEMNVSTLELGDSALYLCASSPASGEAAGELFFGEGSRLTVL.

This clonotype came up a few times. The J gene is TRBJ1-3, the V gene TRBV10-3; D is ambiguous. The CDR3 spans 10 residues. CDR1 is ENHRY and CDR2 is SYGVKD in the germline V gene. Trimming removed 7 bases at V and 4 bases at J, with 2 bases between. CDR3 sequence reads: CAIKGNTIYF. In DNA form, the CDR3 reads TGTGCCATCAAAGGAAACACCATATATTTT.

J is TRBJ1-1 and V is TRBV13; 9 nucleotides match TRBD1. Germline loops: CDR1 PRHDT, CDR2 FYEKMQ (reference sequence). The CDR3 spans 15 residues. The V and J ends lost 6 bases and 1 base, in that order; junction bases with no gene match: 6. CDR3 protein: CASSRGQGTNTEAFF. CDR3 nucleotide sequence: TGTGCCAGCAGTCGCGGACAGGGGACGAACACTGAAGCTTTCTTT.

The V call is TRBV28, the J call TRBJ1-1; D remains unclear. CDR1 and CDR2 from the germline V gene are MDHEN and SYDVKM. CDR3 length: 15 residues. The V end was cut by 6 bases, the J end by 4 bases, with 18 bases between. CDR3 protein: CASSRVPWVSTEAFF. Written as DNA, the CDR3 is TGTGCCAGCAGCCGCGTACCCTGGGTGAGCACTGAAGCTTTCTTT.